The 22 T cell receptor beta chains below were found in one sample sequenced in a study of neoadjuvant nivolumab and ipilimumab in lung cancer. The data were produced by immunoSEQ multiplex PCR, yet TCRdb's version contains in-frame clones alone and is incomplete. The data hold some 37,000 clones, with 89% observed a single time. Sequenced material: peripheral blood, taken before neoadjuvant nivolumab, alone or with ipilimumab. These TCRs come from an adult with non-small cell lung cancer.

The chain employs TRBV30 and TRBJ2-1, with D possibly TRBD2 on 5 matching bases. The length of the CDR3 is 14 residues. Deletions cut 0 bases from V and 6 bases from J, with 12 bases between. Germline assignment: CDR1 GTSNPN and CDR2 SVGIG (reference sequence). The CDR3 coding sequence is TGTGCCTGGAGTGTATCCCGGGAAGGCAATGAGCAGTTCTTC. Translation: CAWSVSREGNEQFF.

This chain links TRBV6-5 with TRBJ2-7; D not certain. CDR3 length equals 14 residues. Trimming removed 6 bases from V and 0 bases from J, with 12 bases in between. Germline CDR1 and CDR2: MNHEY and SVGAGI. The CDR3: CASSRTASSYEQYF. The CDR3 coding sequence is TGTGCCAGCAGCAGGACGGCAAGCTCCTACGAGCAGTACTTC.

This CDR3 reads CASSEAPPSDTNEKLFF. CDR3 DNA: TGCGCCAGCAGCGAGGCCCCCCCCAGCGATACTAATGAAAAACTGTTTTTT. The V call is TRBV5-1, the J call TRBJ1-4; D is undetermined. Germline V gene lookup returns CDR1 SGHRS and CDR2 YFSETQ. With 4 bases removed from V and 2 bases from J, the gap between germline ends came to 18 bases. The CDR3 is 17 amino acids.

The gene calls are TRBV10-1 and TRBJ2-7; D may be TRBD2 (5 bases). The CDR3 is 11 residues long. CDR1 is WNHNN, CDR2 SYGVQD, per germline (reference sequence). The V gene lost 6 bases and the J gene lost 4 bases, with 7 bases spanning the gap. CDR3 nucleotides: TGCGCCAGCAGGAGAGGGTACGAGCAGTACTTC. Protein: CASRRGYEQYF.

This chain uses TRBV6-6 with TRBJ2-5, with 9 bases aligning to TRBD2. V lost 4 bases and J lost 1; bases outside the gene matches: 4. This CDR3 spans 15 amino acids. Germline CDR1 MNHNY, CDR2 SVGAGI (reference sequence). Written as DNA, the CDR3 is TGTGCCAGCAGTTCAGCTAGCGGGACCCAAGAGACCCAGTACTTC. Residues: CASSSASGTQETQYF.

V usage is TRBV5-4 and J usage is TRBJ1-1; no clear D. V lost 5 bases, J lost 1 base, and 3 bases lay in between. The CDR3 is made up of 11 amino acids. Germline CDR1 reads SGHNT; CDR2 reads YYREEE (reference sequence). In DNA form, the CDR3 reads TGTGCCAGCAGACAGAACACTGAAGCTTTCTTT. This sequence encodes CASRQNTEAFF.

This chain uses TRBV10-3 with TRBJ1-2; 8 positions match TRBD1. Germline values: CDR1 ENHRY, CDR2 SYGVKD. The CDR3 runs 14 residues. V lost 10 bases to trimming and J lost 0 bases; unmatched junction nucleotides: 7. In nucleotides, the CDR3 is TGTGCCACCTGGACAGGGTTAGCTAACTATGGCTACACCTTC. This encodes CATWTGLANYGYTF.

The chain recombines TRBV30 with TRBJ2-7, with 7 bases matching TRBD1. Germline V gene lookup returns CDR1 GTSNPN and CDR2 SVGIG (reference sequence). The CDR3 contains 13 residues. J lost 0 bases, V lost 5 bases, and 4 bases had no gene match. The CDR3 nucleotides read TGTGCCTGGTGCCGGGACAGCTCCTACGAGCAGTACTTC. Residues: CAWCRDSSYEQYF.

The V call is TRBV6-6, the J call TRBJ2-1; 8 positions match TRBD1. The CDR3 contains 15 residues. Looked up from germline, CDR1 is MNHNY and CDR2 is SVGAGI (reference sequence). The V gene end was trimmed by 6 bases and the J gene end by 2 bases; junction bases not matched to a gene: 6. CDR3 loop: CASRVPGQAYNEQFF. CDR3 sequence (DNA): TGTGCCAGCAGAGTCCCGGGACAGGCCTACAATGAGCAGTTCTTC.

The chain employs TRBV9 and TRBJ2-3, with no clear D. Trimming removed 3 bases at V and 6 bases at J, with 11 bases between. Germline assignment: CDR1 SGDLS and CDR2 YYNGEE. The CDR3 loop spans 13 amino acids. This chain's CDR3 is CASSGPRLDTQYF. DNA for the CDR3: TGTGCCAGCAGCGGCCCTCGCCTGGATACGCAGTATTTT.

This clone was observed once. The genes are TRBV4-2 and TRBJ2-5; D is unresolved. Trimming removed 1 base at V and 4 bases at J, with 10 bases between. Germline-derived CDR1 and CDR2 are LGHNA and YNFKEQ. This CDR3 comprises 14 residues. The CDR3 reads CASSQARFSETQYF. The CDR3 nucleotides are TGTGCCAGCAGCCAAGCTCGGTTTTCAGAGACCCAGTACTTC.

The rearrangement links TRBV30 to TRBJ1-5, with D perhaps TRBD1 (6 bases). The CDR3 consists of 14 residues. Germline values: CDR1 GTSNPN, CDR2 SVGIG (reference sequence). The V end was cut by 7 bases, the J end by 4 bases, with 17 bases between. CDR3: CASEGGLANQPQHF. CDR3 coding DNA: TGTGCCTCTGAAGGGGGGCTGGCGAATCAGCCCCAGCATTTT.

The CDR3 bases are TGCGCCAGCAGTGAGTCTGGAGGGGATACGCAGTATTTT. Its protein product is CASSESGGDTQYF. The rearrangement joins TRBV10-1 to TRBJ2-3, with a weak D call TRBD2 (6 bases). Germline CDR1 WNHNN, CDR2 SYGVQD (reference sequence). Between the trimmed V and J ends, which lost 0 bases and 6 bases, there was a span of 7 bases. This CDR3 has 13 amino acids.

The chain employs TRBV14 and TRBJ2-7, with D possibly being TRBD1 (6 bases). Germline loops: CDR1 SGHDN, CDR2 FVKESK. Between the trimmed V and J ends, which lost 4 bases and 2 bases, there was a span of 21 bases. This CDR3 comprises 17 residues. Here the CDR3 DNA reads TGTGCCAGCAGCCCACGGGACACCGAAGGCCATGCCTACGAGCAGTACTTC. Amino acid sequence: CASSPRDTEGHAYEQYF. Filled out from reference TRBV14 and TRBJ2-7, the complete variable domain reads EAGVTQFPSHSVIEKGQTVTLRCDPISGHDNLYWYRRVMGKEIKFLLHFVKESKQDESGMPNNRFLAERTGGTYSTLKVQPAELEDSGVYFCASSPRDTEGHAYEQYFGPGTRLTVT.

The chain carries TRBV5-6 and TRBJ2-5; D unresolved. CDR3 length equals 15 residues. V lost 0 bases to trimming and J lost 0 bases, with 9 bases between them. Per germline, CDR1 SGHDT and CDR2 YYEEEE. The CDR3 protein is CASSLASSYQETQYF. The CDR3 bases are TGTGCCAGCAGCTTGGCTTCCTCATACCAAGAGACCCAGTACTTC.

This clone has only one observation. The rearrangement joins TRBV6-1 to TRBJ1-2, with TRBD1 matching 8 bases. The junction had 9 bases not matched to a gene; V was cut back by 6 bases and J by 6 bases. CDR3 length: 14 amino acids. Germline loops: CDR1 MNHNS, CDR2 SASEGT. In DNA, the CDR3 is TGTGCCAGCAGAGAGAGGACAGGGTTGGATGGCTACACCTTC. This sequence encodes CASRERTGLDGYTF.

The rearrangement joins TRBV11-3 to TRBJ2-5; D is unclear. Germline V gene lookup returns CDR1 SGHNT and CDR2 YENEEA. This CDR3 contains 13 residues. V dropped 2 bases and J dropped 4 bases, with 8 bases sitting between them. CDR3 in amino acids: CASSLNFRETQYF. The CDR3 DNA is TGTGCCAGCAGCTTAAATTTTCGAGAGACCCAGTACTTC.

The CDR3 nucleotides read TGTGCCAGCAGCTACACTGCCGGGACTAGCGGGCCTGATGAGCAGTTCTTC. Translating it yields CASSYTAGTSGPDEQFF. The chain couples TRBV7-8 to TRBJ2-1, with 12 bases that match TRBD2. Germline V gene lookup returns CDR1 SGHVS and CDR2 FQNEAQ. V shed 4 bases and J 8 bases; nucleotides not matched to a gene: 12. The CDR3 is 17 residues long.

The CDR3 sequence is CASLGDTDTQYF. As DNA, the CDR3 is TGTGCCAGTCTAGGTGACACAGATACGCAGTATTTT. The chain links TRBV2 to TRBJ2-3; D ambiguous. Looked up from germline, CDR1 is SNHLY and CDR2 is FYNNEI. The CDR3 contains 12 residues. V was cut by 9 bases and J by 2 bases, with 9 bases left in between.

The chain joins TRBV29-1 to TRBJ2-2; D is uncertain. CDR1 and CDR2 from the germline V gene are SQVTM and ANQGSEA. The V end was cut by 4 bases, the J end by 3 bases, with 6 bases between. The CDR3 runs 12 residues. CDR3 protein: CSVVRDTGELFF. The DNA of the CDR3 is TGCAGCGTTGTCCGAGACACCGGGGAGCTGTTTTTT.

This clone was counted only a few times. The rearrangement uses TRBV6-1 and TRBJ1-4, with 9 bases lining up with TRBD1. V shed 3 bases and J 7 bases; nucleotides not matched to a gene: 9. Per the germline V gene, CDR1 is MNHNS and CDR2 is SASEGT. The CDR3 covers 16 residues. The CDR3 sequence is CASSDQQGAFGEKLFF. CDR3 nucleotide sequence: TGTGCCAGCAGTGATCAACAGGGGGCGTTTGGTGAAAAACTGTTTTTT.

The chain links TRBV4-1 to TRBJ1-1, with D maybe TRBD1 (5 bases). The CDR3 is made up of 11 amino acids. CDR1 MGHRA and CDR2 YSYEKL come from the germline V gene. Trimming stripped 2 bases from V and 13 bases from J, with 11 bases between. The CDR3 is CASSQRQQYFF. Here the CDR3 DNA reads TGCGCCAGCAGCCAACGACAGCAGTATTTCTTT.